These 11 T cell receptor beta chains were sequenced from one sample in a study of Ad26.COV2.S vaccination and SARS-CoV-2 variants. Produced via immunoSEQ multiplex PCR; TCRdb's table is partial and in-frame only. Among around 320,000 clones listed, roughly 87% were seen once. The treatment: roughly 19 received Ad26.COV2.S at low or high dose, single or two shots; about 5 received placebo; per-sample allocation not given. Day 63 following the first vaccine or placebo injection was when the samples were taken. Sequenced material: peripheral blood, taken in a trial of Ad26.COV2.S vaccine versus placebo. The receptors come from a person aged 18 to 59 who received the Ad26.COV2.S COVID-19 vaccine or a placebo.

This chain connects TRBV4-1 to TRBJ2-1, with TRBD2 identical over 8 bases. The length of the CDR3 is 16 residues. Germline V lookup: CDR1 MGHRA, CDR2 YSYEKL. Losses at the gene ends were 1 base for V and 3 bases for J; bases not matched to a gene: 5. The CDR3 protein is CASSQAGGHYYNEQFF. DNA of the CDR3: TGCGCCAGCAGCCAAGCGGGGGGGCATTACTACAATGAGCAGTTCTTC.

V and J are TRBV10-3 and TRBJ2-2; D unresolved. Trimming removed 3 bases from V and 2 bases from J, with 7 bases in between. This CDR3 has 14 residues. Germline loops: CDR1 ENHRY, CDR2 SYGVKD. CDR3 amino acids: CAISEISNTGELFF. The CDR3 DNA is TGTGCCATCAGTGAAATCAGTAACACCGGGGAGCTGTTTTTT.

The J gene is TRBJ1-5, the V gene TRBV5-6, with D maybe TRBD1 (5 bases). The CDR3 has 15 residues. V lost 0 bases, J lost 0 bases, and 7 bases lay in between. Germline V gives CDR1 SGHDT, CDR2 YYEEEE. CDR3: CASSLVRDSNQPQHF. The CDR3 DNA follows: TGTGCCAGCAGCTTGGTCAGGGATAGCAATCAGCCCCAGCATTTT.

The chain joins TRBV11-2 to TRBJ2-6, with D possibly matching TRBD2 (6 bases). CDR1 SGHAT and CDR2 FQNNGV come from the germline V gene. The germline V and J ends were trimmed by 5 bases and 3 bases, with 11 bases remaining between them. This CDR3 has 15 residues. The CDR3 here is CASSPGDVGANVLTF. The CDR3 coding sequence is TGTGCCAGCAGCCCGGGGGATGTTGGGGCCAACGTCCTGACTTTC.

This chain joins TRBV19 and TRBJ2-1, with 9 bases identical to TRBD2. Germline V gene lookup returns CDR1 LNHDA and CDR2 SQIVND (reference sequence). With 2 bases clipped from V and 8 bases from J, the junction kept 1 base outside the gene matches. The CDR3 has 13 amino acids. CDR3 sequence: CASSILAGHEQFF. CDR3 bases: TGTGCCAGTAGTATACTAGCGGGACATGAGCAGTTCTTC. Complete variable domain (other parts from reference TRBV19 and TRBJ2-1): DGGITQSPKYLFRKEGQNVTLSCEQNLNHDAMYWYRQDPGQGLRLIYYSQIVNDFQKGDIAEGYSVSREKKESFPLTVTSAQKNPTAFYLCASSILAGHEQFFGPGTRLTVL.

This clone was recorded a few times. This chain links TRBV7-2 with TRBJ1-3, with D possibly matching TRBD1 (5 bases). CDR3 size: 14 residues. Trimming took off 5 bases at V and 0 bases at J, with 8 bases between the two ends. Looked up from germline, CDR1 is SGHTA and CDR2 is FQGNSA. CDR3 DNA sequence: TGTGCCAGCAGCCCTGACAGCTCTGGAAACACCATATATTTT. Protein product: CASSPDSSGNTIYF.

The chain joins TRBV18 to TRBJ1-6; D is perhaps TRBD1 (6 bases). Deletions cut 6 bases from V and 0 bases from J, with 12 bases between. From germline, CDR1 is KGHSH and CDR2 LQKENI. The CDR3 loop spans 16 amino acids. Written as DNA, the CDR3 is TGTGCCAGCTCCTTGGACAGCAGCTCCTATAATTCACCCCTCCACTTT. This gives the protein CASSLDSSSYNSPLHF. The whole variable domain, remainder taken from reference TRBV18 and TRBJ1-6, is NAGVMQNPRHLVRRRGQEARLRCSPMKGHSHVYWYRQLPEEGLKFMVYLQKENIIDESGMPKERFSAEFPKEGPSILRIQQVVRGDSAAYFCASSLDSSSYNSPLHFGNGTRLTVT.

The chain links TRBV5-5 to TRBJ2-5; D unresolved. The ends were cut back, 3 bases at V and 5 bases at J, with 11 bases in the middle. This CDR3 has 13 residues. CDR1 and CDR2 (germline): SGHKS, YYEKEE (reference sequence). CDR3 residues: CASSSPYVETQYF. The CDR3 DNA reads TGTGCCAGCAGCTCCCCATACGTGGAGACCCAGTACTTC.

The CDR3 spells CASSLGQGPIYEQYF. For the CDR3, the DNA is TGTGCCAGCAGCCTTGGACAGGGGCCAATCTACGAGCAGTACTTC. The chain employs TRBV14 and TRBJ2-7, with 9 positions matching TRBD1. The CDR3 is 15 amino acids. Germline V gene data show CDR1 as SGHDN and CDR2 as FVKESK. With V trimmed by 4 bases and J by 3 bases, 7 bases remained unmatched.

The V gene is TRBV5-1, the J gene TRBJ1-6; maybe TRBD1 (5 bases). V dropped 4 bases and J dropped 10 bases, with 15 bases sitting between them. The CDR3 extends over 14 amino acids. Germline values: CDR1 SGHRS, CDR2 YFSETQ. The chain's CDR3 is CASSIRGWESPLHF. The CDR3, as DNA: TGCGCCAGCAGCATAAGGGGCTGGGAATCACCCCTCCACTTT. The variable domain in full, completed from reference TRBV5-1 and TRBJ1-6, reads KAGVTQTPRYLIKTRGQQVTLSCSPISGHRSVSWYQQTPGQGLQFLFEYFSETQRNKGNFPGRFSGRQFSNSRSEMNVSTLELGDSALYLCASSIRGWESPLHFGNGTRLTVT.

The J gene is TRBJ1-2, the V gene TRBV19; TRBD1 agrees at 10 bases. The CDR3 consists of 18 residues. The V segment lost 9 bases and the J segment 2 bases; nucleotides outside the gene matches: 18. Germline assignment: CDR1 LNHDA and CDR2 SQIVND (reference sequence). CDR3 sequence: CARRPDPGQGITNYGYTF. The CDR3 nucleotides are TGTGCCAGGCGACCCGACCCGGGACAGGGGATAACCAACTATGGCTACACCTTC.